This is a list of T cell receptor beta chains from one sample in a study of T cell responses to AZD1222 COVID-19 vaccine. Generated by immunoSEQ multiplex PCR, the TCRdb table keeps only in-frame clones and is missing some. The sample lists under 130,000 clones; over 85% were seen once. The specimen was peripheral blood, collected on day 0 of AZD1222 vaccination. The source of these receptors is an adult in good health. Both conserved end residues are part of each CDR3.

TRBJ1-1,TRBV7-3,CASSPGPMNTEAFF
TRBJ1-2,TRBV15,CATSRDVGDRDLSGYTF
TRBJ1-5,TRBV7-2,CASSLDGVGGNQPQHF
TRBJ2-7,TRBV7-2,CASSRTGRTYEQYF
TRBJ2-1,TRBV29-1,CSVEDPGPFSYNEQFF
TRBJ1-3,TRBV7-3,CASSLSGGDSGNTIYF
TRBJ2-7,TRBV5-1,CASSPPGAGEQYF
TRBJ2-2,TRBV7-9,CASSRPGPGELFF
TRBJ2-2,TRBV9,CASSVRSAGELFF
TRBJ2-7,TRBV12-3/TRBV12-4,CASSLSLLEQYF
TRBJ1-3,TRBV4-3,CASSQDRTISGNTIYF
TRBJ2-3,TRBV15,CATSREGGVRADTQYF
TRBJ1-1,TRBV3-1/TRBV3-2,CASSQVGNTEAFF
TRBJ1-2,TRBV5-1,CASSLGAENYGYTF
TRBJ1-2,TRBV7-9,CASSPGRNYGYTF